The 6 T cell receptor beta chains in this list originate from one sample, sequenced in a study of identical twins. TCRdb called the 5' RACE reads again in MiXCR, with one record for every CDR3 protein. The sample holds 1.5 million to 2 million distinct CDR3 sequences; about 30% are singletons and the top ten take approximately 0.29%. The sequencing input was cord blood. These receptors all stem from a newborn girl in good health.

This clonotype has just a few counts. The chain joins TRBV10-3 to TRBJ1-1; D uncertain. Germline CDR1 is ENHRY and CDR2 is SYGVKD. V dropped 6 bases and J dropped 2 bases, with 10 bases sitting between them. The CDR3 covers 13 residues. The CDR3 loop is CAIRVGVNTEAFF. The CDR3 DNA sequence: TGTGCCATCAGGGTCGGAGTTAACACTGAAGCTTTCTTT.

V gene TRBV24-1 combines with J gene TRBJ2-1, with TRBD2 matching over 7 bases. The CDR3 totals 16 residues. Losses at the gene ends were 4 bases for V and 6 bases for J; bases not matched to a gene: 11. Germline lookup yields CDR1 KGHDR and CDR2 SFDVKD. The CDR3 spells CATSELRASGLNEQFF. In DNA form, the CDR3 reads TGTGCCACCAGTGAGCTTAGGGCTAGCGGACTCAATGAGCAGTTCTTC.

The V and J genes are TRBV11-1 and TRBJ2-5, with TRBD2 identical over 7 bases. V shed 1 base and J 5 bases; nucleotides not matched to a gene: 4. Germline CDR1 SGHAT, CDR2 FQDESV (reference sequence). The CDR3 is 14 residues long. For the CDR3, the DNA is TGTGCCAGCAGCTTAGTACTAGCGTCGGAGACCCAGTACTTC. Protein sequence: CASSLVLASETQYF.

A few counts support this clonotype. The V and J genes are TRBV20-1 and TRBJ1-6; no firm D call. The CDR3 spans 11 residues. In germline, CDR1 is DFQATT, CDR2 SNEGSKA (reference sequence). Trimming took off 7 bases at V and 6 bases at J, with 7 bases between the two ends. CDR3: CSVNSNSPLHF. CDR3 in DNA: TGCAGTGTGAACAGTAATTCACCCCTCCACTTT.

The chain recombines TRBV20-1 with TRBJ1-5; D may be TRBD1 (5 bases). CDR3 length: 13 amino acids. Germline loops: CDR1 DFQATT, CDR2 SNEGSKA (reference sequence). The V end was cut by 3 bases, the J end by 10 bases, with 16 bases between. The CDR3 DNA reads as TGCAGTGCTAGTAACGGCAGGGAAGGCCCCCAGCATTTT. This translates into CSASNGREGPQHF.

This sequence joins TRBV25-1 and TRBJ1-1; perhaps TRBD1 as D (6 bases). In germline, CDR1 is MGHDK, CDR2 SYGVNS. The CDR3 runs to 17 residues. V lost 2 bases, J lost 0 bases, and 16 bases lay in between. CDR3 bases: TGTGCCAGCAGTGAAGGATCAGGGGTTTTCATGAACACTGAAGCTTTCTTT. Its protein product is CASSEGSGVFMNTEAFF.